This TCR beta chain was captured in a study of blood T cell repertoires in COVID-19. Across the study: From T cells, B-cell-depleted T cells, or PBMCs came the material, which was cDNA or gDNA.

This clone was seen a handful of times. V shed 7 bases and J 5 bases; nucleotides not matched to a gene: 5. Germline CDR1 and CDR2: SGHAT and FQNNGV. The CDR3 is made up of 14 amino acids. Generated by immunoSEQ multiplex PCR, the TCRdb table keeps only in-frame clones and is missing some. The sample yields 90,000 to 120,000 clones, over 75% seen once. The sequenced sample consisted of peripheral blood. The chain combines TRBV11-2 with TRBJ1-5; 10 bases are shared with TRBD1. The TCR comes from a woman in her 70s with acute or convalescent COVID-19. The CDR3 loop is CASTVGQGDQPQHF. Here the CDR3 DNA reads TGTGCCAGCACCGTAGGACAGGGGGATCAGCCCCAGCATTTT.